This T cell receptor (beta chain) was found in a study of T cells in Graves' hyperthyroidism and ophthalmopathy. Turning to this clonotype: Its target is unknown.

What was amplified from RNA transcripts were TCR beta CDR3 regions. Primed by the HTBI set, a first-round RT-PCR was run on the TCR CDR3. MiXCR, applied by TCRdb to the multiplex PCR reads, yields one record per CDR3 protein. Here the sample spans roughly 380,000 distinct CDR3 sequences, roughly 14% being singletons. Looked up from germline, CDR1 is SGHRS and CDR2 is YFSETQ. The V and J ends lost 1 base and 0 bases, in that order; junction bases with no gene match: 11. CDR3 length: 19 amino acids. Findings and caveats of the study: Ophthalmopathy, as predicted by the model, came a median around 6 months after the prediction.

The sequence derives from a man aged 25 to 40 with Graves' hyperthyroidism that later progressed to Graves' ophthalmopathy. Source material: blood. The chain recombines TRBV5-1 with TRBJ1-3, with TRBD1 matching 9 bases. The CDR3 region has the DNA TGCGCCAGCAGCTTGAGGGGGAGACAGGGGGTTTACTCTGGAAACACCATATATTTT. Protein: CASSLRGRQGVYSGNTIYF.